This TCR beta chain emerged from a study of T cells after yellow fever vaccination (dated by TCRdb to about 2019). In terms of the full investigation: The SMART-Seq v4 Ultra Low Input RNA kit was used to prepare libraries from fractions with low cell numbers. To follow T-cell clones before and after both primary and booster YFV17D yellow fever vaccination, bulk TCR alpha and beta repertoires underwent longitudinal sequencing. Blood was collected at multiple timepoints before and after primary and secondary immunization, and bulk PBMC replicates and cell subsets were isolated. Two healthy male donors, one aged 18 to 30 and one aged 30 to 40 years, were included in the cohort. The investigation overall reported the following: The secondary T-cell response was weaker than the primary response but faster, peaking on day 5 instead of day 15. Only a couple of donors were included in the study, so the extent to which the findings can be generalized is limited. A small share of clonotypes occurred in both CD4 and CD8 compartments, likely arising from convergent recombination. After the booster, most of the clones that had expanded following primary vaccination were detected again (almost 98% of CD4 and 80% to 90% of CD8), which suggests that memory was broadly maintained. FACS-sorted repertoires could contain abundant contaminating clonotypes from the bulk population, so computational filtering was required.

Per the germline V gene (reference sequence), GTSNPN is the CDR1 and SVGIG is the CDR2. Trimming at the junction amounts to 0 bases on V and 7 bases on J, and the germline ends lie 13 bases apart. The CDR3, cysteine through phenylalanine, is 14 amino acids long. Only the CDR3 portion is preserved as DNA: 42 bases, with reading frame beginning at the first base. TCR cDNA was made using 5'RACE template switching, a step that added a universal primer site and unique molecular identifiers. Priming of cDNA synthesis was performed from both the TCR alpha and TCR beta constant segments. Library amplification used two PCR steps, and the second PCR step added sample barcodes and sequencing adapters. Sequencing of libraries was performed on Illumina HiSeq 2500 (2x100 bp) or NovaSeq (2x150 bp). In the authors' own workflow: MIGEC was used to demultiplex reads and collapse the reads into UMI consensus sequences, and MiXCR was used for V(D)J alignment. Vaccine-responding clonotypes were identified with edgeR using replicate PBMC samples, with FDR below 0.01 and a log2 fold change above 5 up to day 15 being required. Each bulk clonotype received a CD4 or CD8 identity based on whether the sequenced CD4 or CD8 repertoire contained that clonotype at higher abundance. Using fastp trimming at Q25 and MiXCR clonotype assembly, TCRdb reanalyzed the public sequencing data and kept in-frame beta chains. When rows share a CDR3 protein, they turn into one entry using the most common DNA and genes. The V and J calls here are based on TCRdb, not the publication. In this sample the table shows about 370,000 distinct CDR3 sequences, 9.5% to 13% of which occur a single time. Clones ranked in the top ten supply 18% of the sample.

The treatment or condition label corresponds to: live attenuated yellow fever vaccine strain. At every blood-draw timepoint, two biological replicates of bulk PBMCs were collected. A standard Ficoll-Paque protocol was used to isolate PBMCs from peripheral blood. TriZol was used to extract RNA from bulk PBMCs, from CD4 and CD8 fractions, and from dextramer-positive and dextramer-negative fractions. Comments on this clonotype: Its specific antigen is unknown. No much larger clone is present one base from it, and per-base qualities are unavailable.

The sequencing here drew on PBMCs, taken on the day of the first yellow fever vaccination. The rearrangement joined TRBV30 to TRBJ1-5; the D gene is possibly TRBD1, with 5 bases matching. This clonotype was obtained from a man between 18 and 29 years old who received the YFV17D yellow fever vaccine. The nucleotides read TGTGCCTGGAGTGTACGGAGGGGCTACCAGCCCCAGCATTTT. This translates into CAWSVRRGYQPQHF.